This T cell receptor (beta chain) was sequenced during a study of Ad26.COV2.S vaccination and SARS-CoV-2 variants. Germline CDR1 is LGHDT and CDR2 is YNNKEL (reference sequence). V dropped 0 bases and J dropped 2 bases, with 7 bases sitting between them. The CDR3 consists of 14 residues. Assay used: immunoSEQ multiplex PCR; TCRdb lists only in-frame clones, some missing. The profile shows fewer than 500,000 clones, 80% to 95% of them singletons. This sample's treatment: some 20 received Ad26.COV2.S at low or high dose, single or two shots; roughly 5 received placebo; per-sample allocation not given. Material that was analyzed had been drawn on day 63 after the first vaccine or placebo injection.

This sequence joins TRBV3-1 (or the pseudogene TRBV3-2) and TRBJ1-1, with D unresolved. This clonotype was sampled from a person aged 18-60 years who received the Ad26.COV2.S COVID-19 vaccine or a placebo. This sample comprised peripheral blood, obtained in a trial of Ad26.COV2.S vaccine versus placebo. The CDR3 DNA is TGTGCCAGCAGCCAAGATTACCGAAACACTGAAGCTTTCTTT. Amino acid sequence: CASSQDYRNTEAFF.